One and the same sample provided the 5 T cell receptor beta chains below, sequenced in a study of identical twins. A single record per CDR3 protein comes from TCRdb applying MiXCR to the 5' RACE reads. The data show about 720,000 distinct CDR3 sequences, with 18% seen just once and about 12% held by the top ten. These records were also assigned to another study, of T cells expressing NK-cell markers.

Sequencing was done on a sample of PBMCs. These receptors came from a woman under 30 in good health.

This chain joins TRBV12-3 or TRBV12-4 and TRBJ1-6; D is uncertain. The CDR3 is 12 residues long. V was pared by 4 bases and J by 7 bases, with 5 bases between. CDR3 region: CASSSSNSPLHF. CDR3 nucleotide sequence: TGTGCCAGCAGTTCGTCCAATTCACCCCTCCACTTT.

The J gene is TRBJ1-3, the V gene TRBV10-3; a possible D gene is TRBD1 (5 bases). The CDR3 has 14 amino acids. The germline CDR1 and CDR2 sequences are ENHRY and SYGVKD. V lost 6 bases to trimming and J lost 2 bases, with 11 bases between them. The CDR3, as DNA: TGTGCCATCAGCGTAACAGGAGCTGGAAACACCATATATTTT. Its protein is CAISVTGAGNTIYF.

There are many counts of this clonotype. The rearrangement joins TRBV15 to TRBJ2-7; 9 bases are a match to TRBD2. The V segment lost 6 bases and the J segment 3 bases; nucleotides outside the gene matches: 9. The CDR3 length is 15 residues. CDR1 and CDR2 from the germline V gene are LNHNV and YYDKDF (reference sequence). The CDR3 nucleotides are TGTGCCACCAGTGACCCTAGCGGGAAGGTCTACGAGCAGTACTTC. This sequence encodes CATSDPSGKVYEQYF.

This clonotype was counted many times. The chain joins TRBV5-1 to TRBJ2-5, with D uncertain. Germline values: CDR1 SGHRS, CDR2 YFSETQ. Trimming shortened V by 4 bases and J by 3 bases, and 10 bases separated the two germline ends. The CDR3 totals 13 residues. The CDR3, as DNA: TGCGCCAGCAGCGCCACCGGAGAAGAGACCCAGTACTTC. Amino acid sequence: CASSATGEETQYF. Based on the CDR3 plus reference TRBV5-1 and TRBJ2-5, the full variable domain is KAGVTQTPRYLIKTRGQQVTLSCSPISGHRSVSWYQQTPGQGLQFLFEYFSETQRNKGNFPGRFSGRQFSNSRSEMNVSTLELGDSALYLCASSATGEETQYFGPGTRLLVL.

The CDR3 spells CSAQRDSGYNEQFF. The CDR3 DNA sequence: TGCAGCGCCCAGCGGGATAGCGGCTACAATGAGCAGTTCTTC. This chain uses TRBV29-1 with TRBJ2-1; 7 bases fit TRBD2. V was clipped by 7 bases and J by 3 bases; unmatched bases: 9. CDR3 length: 14 amino acids. Germline V gene sequence: CDR1 SQVTM, CDR2 ANQGSEA.